Below are 13 T cell receptor beta chains sequenced from a single sample in a study of cytomegalovirus exposure and HLA in healthy donors. The PCR contained 60 Vbeta and 13 Jbeta primers. The assay was immunoSEQ multiplex PCR, and TCRdb's table has in-frame clones only and misses some. The sample consists of about 160,000 clones, about four fifths of them appearing once. The sequenced sample consisted of PBMCs. The receptors stem from a woman in her forties or fifties in good health and CMV-seronegative.

The chain has TRBV18 and TRBJ2-2; TRBD2 aligns across 10 bases. The germline V gene has CDR1 KGHSH and CDR2 LQKENI. The CDR3 is 17 residues long. The ends lost 0 bases at V and 6 bases at J; junction bases unmatched: 7. CDR3 loop: CASSPPASGRGAGELFF. The CDR3, as DNA: TGTGCCAGCTCACCACCGGCTAGCGGGAGAGGAGCCGGGGAGCTGTTTTTT.

CDR3: CASSDGFVGGNFYEQYF. The CDR3, as DNA: TGTGCCAGTAGTGACGGTTTTGTGGGGGGGAACTTCTACGAGCAGTACTTC. The chain couples TRBV19 to TRBJ2-7; 7 positions match TRBD2. Per germline, CDR1 LNHDA and CDR2 SQIVND (reference sequence). This CDR3 contains 17 residues. After removal of 5 bases from V and 3 bases from J, the junction contained 16 bases not matched to a gene.

This chain connects TRBV5-6 to TRBJ2-5; tentatively, D is TRBD2 (6 bases). Matching the DNA end better, TRBJ2-7 makes the J call doubtful. Looked up from germline, CDR1 is SGHDT and CDR2 is YYEEEE. The CDR3 is made up of 13 amino acids. CDR3 DNA sequence: TGTGCCAGCAGCTTTAGTCGGAGGGGCGAGCAGTACTTC. The encoded protein is CASSFSRRGEQYF.

The chain links TRBV6-1 to TRBJ2-3; D is perhaps TRBD1 (5 bases). CDR1 is MNHNS and CDR2 is SASEGT in the germline V gene. This CDR3 region has 15 residues. The ends were cut back, 3 bases at V and 0 bases at J, with 10 bases in the middle. The CDR3 sequence: CASSDQGPSTDTQYF. CDR3 DNA sequence: TGTGCCAGCAGTGACCAGGGTCCTAGCACAGATACGCAGTATTTT.

This clone was found once. This chain joins TRBV10-2 and TRBJ2-5, with 9 nucleotides matching TRBD2. Trimming cost V 7 bases and J 5 bases; bases outside gene matches: 5. This CDR3 has 13 amino acids. In germline, CDR1 is WSHSY, CDR2 SAAADI. In DNA form, the CDR3 reads TGCGCCAGCAATAGCGGGAGAGATGAGACCCAGTACTTC. It specifies CASNSGRDETQYF.

This chain joins TRBV4-3 and TRBJ2-1, with D perhaps matching TRBD2 (5 bases). Germline loops: CDR1 LGHNA, CDR2 YSLEER. Between the trimmed V and J ends, which lost 4 bases and 8 bases, there was a span of 18 bases. The CDR3 has 15 amino acids. The CDR3 region has the DNA TGCGCCAGCAGCCTACTAGTAGGCAGCCTCCATGAGCAGTTCTTC. Translating gives CASSLLVGSLHEQFF.

This chain links TRBV19 with TRBJ2-7; 8 bases map to TRBD2. Trimming removed 4 bases from V and 6 bases from J; junction bases left unmatched: 11. This CDR3 has 15 residues. Germline CDR1 LNHDA, CDR2 SQIVND (reference sequence). The CDR3 region has the DNA TGTGCCAGTAGTAGGTTGGGAGCGGGAGTTGGCGAGCAGTACTTC. Translated: CASSRLGAGVGEQYF.

J is TRBJ2-2 and V is TRBV7-9, with 13 bases lining up with TRBD2. Losses at the gene ends were 5 bases for V and 6 bases for J; bases not matched to a gene: 12. Germline CDR1 and CDR2: SEHNR and FQNEAQ (reference sequence). This CDR3 contains 18 residues. DNA of the CDR3: TGTGCCAGCAGCCCCAAACCCAGACTAGCGGGAGGCCCCGGGGAGCTGTTTTTT. It codes for CASSPKPRLAGGPGELFF.

For the CDR3, the DNA is TGTGCCATCAGTGAGTCGGGGGCCGAAACGGGGCAGTACTTC. Protein: CAISESGAETGQYF. The gene calls are TRBV10-3 and TRBJ2-7, with D possibly matching TRBD1 (6 bases). Trimming shortened V by 0 bases and J by 9 bases, and 15 bases separated the two germline ends. CDR3 length equals 14 residues. Germline V gene lookup returns CDR1 ENHRY and CDR2 SYGVKD.

The CDR3 nucleotides are TGTGCCAGTATCCGGACAGGGGGGAATGAGCAGTTCTTC. Translating it yields CASIRTGGNEQFF. The chain couples TRBV19 to TRBJ2-1; 10 bases are a match to TRBD1. The J segment lost 7 bases and the V segment lost 7 bases, leaving 4 bases of the junction unmatched. Looked up from germline, CDR1 is LNHDA and CDR2 is SQIVND (reference sequence). The CDR3 loop spans 13 amino acids.

The rearrangement uses TRBV19 and TRBJ2-1, with 15 bases aligning to TRBD2. V shed 5 bases, J shed 2 bases, and the junction held 4 bases outside the gene matches. The CDR3 totals 17 residues. CDR1 LNHDA and CDR2 SQIVND come from the germline V gene (reference sequence). The CDR3 here is CASSSWTSGRAYNEQFF. CDR3 in DNA: TGTGCCAGTAGTTCCTGGACTAGCGGGAGGGCCTACAATGAGCAGTTCTTC.

The rearrangement joins TRBV18 to TRBJ2-3, with a possible D match to TRBD2 (6 bases). This CDR3 has 16 residues. Germline V gene data show CDR1 as KGHSH and CDR2 as LQKENI. The ends were cut back, 5 bases at V and 0 bases at J, with 15 bases in the middle. The CDR3 region is CASSANSSVSTDTQYF. The CDR3 region has the DNA TGTGCCAGCTCAGCCAATTCTAGCGTCAGCACAGATACGCAGTATTTT.

J is TRBJ2-7 and V is TRBV4-3; maybe TRBD2 (5 bases). Deletions cut 0 bases from V and 6 bases from J, with 18 bases between. CDR1 is LGHNA, CDR2 YSLEER, per germline. The CDR3 runs to 16 residues. For the CDR3, the DNA is TGCGCCAGCAGCCAAGACCCGGGATCCCGGACCGGCGAGCAGTACTTC. This translates into CASSQDPGSRTGEQYF.